This is a list of T cell receptor beta chains from one sample in a study of shared clonotypes between healthy human individuals. Repertoires were generated with immunoSEQ multiplex PCR, while TCRdb's copy carries only in-frame clones and drops some. The sample holds 2.5 million or so clones; more than 80% are singletons and the top ten take 0.14%. Sequencing was performed on naive CD4+ T cells sorted from blood. The receptors were sampled from a man aged 18-30 years in good health. Both conserved end residues are part of each CDR3. The D gene is left open where the match is weak. The size entry is marked missing in some rows and otherwise reads once, few, many or a size class.

>TRBJ2-7|TRBD1|TRBV5-1|once
TGCGCCAGCAGCGGACGACAGGGGGCTGGGTACGAGCAGTACTTC
CASSGRQGAGYEQYF
>TRBJ1-5|-|TRBV21-1|-
TGTGCCAGCAGCAAAGATTTCCAGGGGAAAGAAGACAATCAGCCCCAGCATTTT
CASSKDFQGKEDNQPQHF
>TRBJ2-7|-|TRBV9|-
TGTGCCAGCAGCGTGAGGGGGGACCACGAGCAGTACTTC
CASSVRGDHEQYF
>TRBJ2-3|TRBD2|TRBV5-4|-
TGTGCCAGCAGGGTGGGAGGGGAGAAGAATACGCAGTATTTT
CASRVGGEKNTQYF
>TRBJ2-7|-|TRBV7-2|-
TGTGCCAGCAGCAGCAGGAGCTCCTACGAGCAGTACTTC
CASSSRSSYEQYF
>TRBJ1-5|TRBD1|TRBV28|once
TGTGCCAGCAGCGGGACAGGGTTGATGGATCAGCCCCAGCATTTT
CASSGTGLMDQPQHF
>TRBJ1-3|-|TRBV5-6|-
TGTGCCAGCAGCTCCAGGATGGGGTCTGGAAACACCATATATTTT
CASSSRMGSGNTIYF
>TRBJ1-2|-|TRBV30|-
TGTGCCTGGAGTGCAGTACGGACCTTCGGACAGCCTAACTATGGCTACACCTTC
CAWSAVRTFGQPNYGYTF
>TRBJ1-3|TRBD1|TRBV27|-
TGTGCCAGCAGTCCACGGACAGGTGGAAACACCATATATTTT
CASSPRTGGNTIYF
>TRBJ2-7|-|TRBV2|-
TGTGCCAGCACTAGCGGCAGGGGAAACTACGAGCAGTACTTC
CASTSGRGNYEQYF
>TRBJ2-1|-|TRBV5-4|-
TGTGCCAGCACCTTATCCGGGACGCTTAGGAATGAGCAGTTCTTC
CASTLSGTLRNEQFF
>TRBJ2-3|-|TRBV9|-
TGTGCCAGCAGCGTAGAAAGGACTACTAATACGCAGTATTTT
CASSVERTTNTQYF
>TRBJ2-1|-|TRBV5-1|once
TGCGCCAGCAGCTTGCTTGTAGGGCCAGACAATGAGCAGTTCTTC
CASSLLVGPDNEQFF
>TRBJ1-4|TRBD1|TRBV10-2|once
TGCGCCAGCACCCTGAGTTGGACAGGGGGGGACGGGGTTCTGTTTTTT
CASTLSWTGGDGVLFF
>TRBJ1-2|TRBD1|TRBV10-3|-
TGTGCCATCAGTGGGGACAGTTTCGGCTACACCTTC
CAISGDSFGYTF
>TRBJ1-2|TRBD1|TRBV19|-
TGTGCCAGTAAACCCCCCCAGGGGGAAGTTGGCTACACCTTC
CASKPPQGEVGYTF
>TRBJ2-5|-|TRBV11-2|-
TGTGCCAGCAGCTTCAGCGGAGGGGAGACCCAGTACTTC
CASSFSGGETQYF
>TRBJ1-2|-|TRBV11-2|-
TGTGCCAGCAGCCAAATAAAAGGGGAGGTTGGCTACACCTTC
CASSQIKGEVGYTF
>TRBJ2-1|-|TRBV29-1|once
TGCAGCGTTGAGCTACCGCCGACCTACAATGAGCAGTTCTTC
CSVELPPTYNEQFF
>TRBJ1-2|TRBD1|TRBV6-6|-
TGTGCCAGCAGTTTAGACAGGGCAGAGGGCTACACCTTC
CASSLDRAEGYTF
>TRBJ1-5|TRBD1|TRBV15|-
TGTGCCACCAGCAGAAACAGGGGCACGAGCAATCAGCCCCAGCATTTT
CATSRNRGTSNQPQHF
>TRBJ2-7|-|TRBV19|-
TGTGCCAGTAGTCCGCGGACAGTTTACGAGCAGTACTTC
CASSPRTVYEQYF
>TRBJ2-1|TRBD1|TRBV5-8|-
TGTGCCAGCAGCTCCGGGACAGGGATGAGGAGTTACAATGAGCAGTTCTTC
CASSSGTGMRSYNEQFF
>TRBJ2-1|-|TRBV5-1|-
TGCGCCAGCAGCTTGATAGCCGAAGGGGGGAATGAGCAGTTCTTC
CASSLIAEGGNEQFF
>TRBJ2-5|TRBD1|TRBV9|once
TGTGCCAGCAGCTTCGGGACAGGCCCGCCAAAGGAGACCCAGTACTTC
CASSFGTGPPKETQYF
>TRBJ1-2|-|TRBV25-1|-
TGTGCCAGCAGTGGGGCCTGGACAGTTCATAACTATGGCTACACCTTC
CASSGAWTVHNYGYTF
>TRBJ1-5|-|TRBV5-1|-
TGCGCCAGCAGCTTGGGCCCCAGGGACGGGCAGCCCCAGCATTTT
CASSLGPRDGQPQHF
>TRBJ2-5|TRBD1|TRBV10-3|-
TGTGCCATCAGTGACCTAGGGACAGGGGTGGGAGAGCAGTACTTC
CAISDLGTGVGEQYF
>TRBJ2-2|TRBD1|TRBV11-1|-
TGTGCCAGCAGCTTAGAAGACAGGGACACCGGGGAGCTGTTTTTT
CASSLEDRDTGELFF
>TRBJ2-2|-|TRBV18|-
TGTGCCAGCTCACCATACGGTCTGGACACCGGGGAGCTGTTTTTT
CASSPYGLDTGELFF
>TRBJ2-2|-|TRBV11-2|-
TGTGCCAGCAGCTTGTCTCGGGAGACCGGGGAGCTGTTTTTT
CASSLSRETGELFF
>TRBJ2-1|-|TRBV5-1|-
TGCGCCAGCAGCTTGGAAGGAGGGGGCAATGAGCAGTTCTTC
CASSLEGGGNEQFF
>TRBJ2-7|-|TRBV7-8|-
TGTGCCAGCAGCCCCGACCCGAAGGAGGTGGCTTACGAGCAGTACTTC
CASSPDPKEVAYEQYF
>TRBJ1-5|-|TRBV18|-
TGTGCCAGCTCACCCAGCACAGTTCAGCCCCAGCATTTT
CASSPSTVQPQHF
>TRBJ1-2|-|TRBV5-4|-
TGTGCCAGCAGCTCGTACTATGGCTACACCTTC
CASSSYYGYTF
>TRBJ1-3|TRBD1|TRBV7-9|once
TGTGCCAGCAGCTTACGTCCCCTCACATACAGGGGGCCCGGAAACACCATATATTTT
CASSLRPLTYRGPGNTIYF
>TRBJ2-6|-|TRBV9|-
TGTGCCAGCAGCGTAGGGGGGACTGGGGCCAACGTCCTGACTTTC
CASSVGGTGANVLTF
>TRBJ1-2|-|TRBV27|-
TGTGCCAGCAGTTCCTATATATCCCCGGGCTACACCTTC
CASSSYISPGYTF
>TRBJ1-3|-|TRBV10-3|once
TGTGCCGCCCGTGGCGCCTCTGGAAACACCATATATTTT
CAARGASGNTIYF
>TRBJ1-4|TRBD1|TRBV11-2|-
TGTGCCAGCAGCTTAGTAGGCGGGACAGGGAATGAAAAACTGTTTTTT
CASSLVGGTGNEKLFF
>TRBJ2-2|TRBD1|TRBV9|-
TGTGCCAGCAGCGTGTCAGGACAGGGGATAAACGGGGAGCTGTTTTTT
CASSVSGQGINGELFF
>TRBJ2-1|-|TRBV18|-
TGTGCCAGCTCACCCACAGGGGGCGCCGGCGGGAGGGCCTCGGGTGAGCAGTTCTTC
CASSPTGGAGGRASGEQFF
>TRBJ2-1|TRBD1|TRBV7-2|-
TGTGCCAGCAGCACTTCAGGGGGTGGGTACAATGAGCAGTTCTTC
CASSTSGGGYNEQFF
>TRBJ1-2|-|TRBV29-1|-
TGCAGCGTTGTTTGGGGGTCTAGGCCTGGCTACACCTTC
CSVVWGSRPGYTF
>TRBJ1-2|-|TRBV28|-
TGTGCCAGCACCGTTTTGGGCGGAAACTATGGCTACACCTTC
CASTVLGGNYGYTF
>TRBJ2-1|TRBD1|TRBV10-3|-
TGTGCCACCGGGACAGGGGTCGAGAATGAGCAGTTCTTC
CATGTGVENEQFF
>TRBJ1-4|-|TRBV7-9|-
TGTGCCAGCAGTTACTCGGGTCAGTCTGGTGAAAAACTGTTTTTT
CASSYSGQSGEKLFF
>TRBJ1-1|-|TRBV9|-
TGTGCCAGCAGCGCGACAGGGAACACTGAAGCTTTCTTT
CASSATGNTEAFF
>TRBJ1-6|-|TRBV25-1|-
TGTGCCAGCAGTGGGCCCGGGGCCTATTCACCCCTCCACTTT
CASSGPGAYSPLHF
>TRBJ2-6|-|TRBV5-4|-
TGTGCCAGCAGCTTGGGGGGCCCTAGCTCGGGGGCCAACGTCCTGACTTTC
CASSLGGPSSGANVLTF
>TRBJ2-1|TRBD2|TRBV16|-
TGTGCCAGCAGCCAATCGGGAGGGACCGAGCAGTTCTTC
CASSQSGGTEQFF
>TRBJ1-3|-|TRBV6-5|-
TGTGCCAGCAGCCAACAGGGTGTATGGGGAAACACCATATATTTT
CASSQQGVWGNTIYF
>TRBJ2-1|TRBD2|TRBV28|once
TGTGCCAGCAGTTTATGGGCTAGCGGGAGGGCCCTGTTTGGTGATGAGCAGTTCTTC
CASSLWASGRALFGDEQFF
>TRBJ1-4|TRBD1|TRBV5-4|-
TGTGCCAGCAGCCCGGGACAGGAGCGTGAAAAACTGTTTTTT
CASSPGQEREKLFF
>TRBJ1-1|-|TRBV18|-
TGTGCCAGCTCACCTGAGTCGAGGGCAGCTTTCTTT
CASSPESRAAFF
>TRBJ1-6|-|TRBV7-9|few
TGTGCCAGCAGCGGAAACAGGGTTAATTCACCCCTCCACTTT
CASSGNRVNSPLHF
>TRBJ2-6|TRBD1|TRBV5-8|few
TGTGCCAGCAGCTTGGCAGGGGGCAGGGTTGGCTCTGGGGCCAACGTCCTGACTTTC
CASSLAGGRVGSGANVLTF